The clone carrying this T cell receptor beta chain has only a few counts. V lost 6 bases to trimming and J lost 5 bases; unmatched junction nucleotides: 6. The CDR3 runs to 13 residues. Germline V lookup: CDR1 SNHLY, CDR2 FYNNEI. The sample comes from a study of blood T cell repertoires in COVID-19. Clones were sequenced by immunoSEQ multiplex PCR, and TCRdb holds only the in-frame ones, with some missing. The data show hundreds of thousands of clones, with around nine tenths seen just once and 2% to 2.5% held by the top ten. This sequence joins TRBV2 and TRBJ1-2; 7 nucleotides align to TRBD1. The sequenced material came from peripheral blood. The sequence derives from a middle-aged woman who had recovered from COVID-19. For the CDR3, the DNA is TGTGCCAGCAGGGGACAGCCTTATTATGGCTACACCTTC. Its protein product is CASRGQPYYGYTF.